Each of the 3 T cell receptor beta chains below was sequenced from the same sample in a study of blood T cell repertoires in COVID-19. The table came from immunoSEQ multiplex PCR; TCRdb's copy has only in-frame clones and leaves some out. The profile shows about 170,000 clones, more than 65% of them singletons. Source material: peripheral blood. These receptors were taken from a man in his 70s with active or convalescent COVID-19.

This clone was seen just once. The gene calls are TRBV27 and TRBJ2-2; D not certain. Germline V gene lookup returns CDR1 MNHEY and CDR2 SMNVEV (reference sequence). This CDR3 comprises 17 residues. The ends were cut back, 1 base at V and 5 bases at J, with 17 bases in the middle. CDR3 nucleotides: TGTGCCAGCAGTTTATGGTCTAGTTTCTATGATACCGGGGAGCTGTTTTTT. Translation: CASSLWSSFYDTGELFF.

This rearrangement joins TRBV18 to TRBJ1-2, with a weak D call TRBD1 (6 bases). Trimming removed 3 bases at V and 7 bases at J, with 12 bases between. The length of the CDR3 is 13 residues. Germline assignment: CDR1 KGHSH and CDR2 LQKENI. The CDR3 region has the DNA TGTGCCAGCTCACCCCAGGGGCTGGGTGGCTACACCTTC. This translates into CASSPQGLGGYTF.

The chain is built from TRBV19 and TRBJ1-1; D is possibly TRBD1 (6 bases). Germline-derived CDR1 and CDR2 are LNHDA and SQIVND (reference sequence). The CDR3 covers 14 residues. V lost 6 bases, J lost 4 bases, and 15 bases lay in between. The CDR3 nucleotides are TGTGCCAGTAGAAACCATGACAGGCTCACTGAAGCTTTCTTT. Encoded protein: CASRNHDRLTEAFF.